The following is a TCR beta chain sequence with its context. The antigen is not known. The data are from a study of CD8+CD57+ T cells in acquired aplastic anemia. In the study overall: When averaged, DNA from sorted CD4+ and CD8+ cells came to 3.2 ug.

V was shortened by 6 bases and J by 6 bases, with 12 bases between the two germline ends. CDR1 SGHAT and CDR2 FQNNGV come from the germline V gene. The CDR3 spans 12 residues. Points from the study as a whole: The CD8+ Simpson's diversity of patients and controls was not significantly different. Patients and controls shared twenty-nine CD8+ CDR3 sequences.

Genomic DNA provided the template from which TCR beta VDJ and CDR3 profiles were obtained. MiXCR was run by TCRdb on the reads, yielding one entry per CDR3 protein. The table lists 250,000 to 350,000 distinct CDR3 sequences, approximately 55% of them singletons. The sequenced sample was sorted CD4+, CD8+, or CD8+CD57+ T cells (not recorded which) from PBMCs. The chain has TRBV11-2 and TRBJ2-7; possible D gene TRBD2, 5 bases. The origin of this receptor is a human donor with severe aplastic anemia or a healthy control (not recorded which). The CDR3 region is CASRHRGAEQYF. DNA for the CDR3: TGTGCCAGCAGACACCGGGGAGCCGAGCAGTACTTC. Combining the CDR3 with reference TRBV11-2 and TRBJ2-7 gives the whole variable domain EAGVAQSPRYKIIEKRQSVAFWCNPISGHATLYWYQQILGQGPKLLIQFQNNGVVDDSQLPKDRFSAERLKGVDSTLKIQPAKLEDSAVYLCASRHRGAEQYFGPGTRLTVT.